These 11 T cell receptor beta chains originate from one sample sequenced in a study of post-analysis software for immune sequencing data. cDNA libraries of TCR beta carried unique molecular identifiers. TCRdb processed the PCR reads anew with MiXCR; each CDR3 protein has one entry. The sample shows around 150,000 distinct CDR3 sequences, about 34% of them seen only once. The specimen was blood, collected after autologous hematopoietic stem cell transplantation. The receptors here all came from a girl aged 5 to 17 with multiple sclerosis.

In this sample, this clonotype turned up a few times. The rearrangement joins TRBV20-1 to TRBJ2-7, with 7 bases aligning to TRBD1. The junction had 4 bases not matched to a gene; V was cut back by 1 base and J by 4 bases. The CDR3 contains 13 residues. Germline V CDR1 and CDR2: DFQATT, SNEGSKA (reference sequence). CDR3 amino acids: CSARGDREYEQYF. The CDR3 nucleotides read TGCAGTGCTAGAGGCGACAGGGAGTACGAGCAGTACTTC.

This clonotype was observed many times. The chain employs TRBV7-8 and TRBJ2-1; D perhaps matches TRBD2 (6 bases). CDR1 SGHVS and CDR2 FQNEAQ come from the germline V gene. The CDR3 sequence is 17 residues long. V was trimmed by 4 bases and J by 0 bases, leaving 16 bases between them. The CDR3 sequence is CASSYPRDSSSYNEQFF. The DNA for the CDR3 is TGTGCCAGCAGCTATCCTCGGGACTCCAGCTCCTACAATGAGCAGTTCTTC.

Details on this clonotype: Being one base from a much bigger clone, this may be a read error. The CDR3 DNA follows: TGTGCCAGCAGTTTATCCGGGAACTACGAGCAGTACTTC. It translates to CASSLSGNYEQYF. The chain couples TRBV28 to TRBJ2-7; D may be TRBD2 (5 bases). Germline V CDR1 and CDR2: MDHEN, SYDVKM. V lost 1 base and J lost 3, with 7 bases in between. This CDR3 is 13 amino acids long.

This clonotype has ten or more counts. The CDR3: CASSYGQGPTYEQYF. CDR3 in DNA: TGTGCCAGCAGTTACGGACAGGGCCCCACCTACGAGCAGTACTTC. V gene TRBV6-5 combines with J gene TRBJ2-7; 8 positions match TRBD1. The germline CDR1 and CDR2 sequences are MNHEY and SVGAGI. The ends lost 2 bases at V and 2 bases at J; junction bases unmatched: 5. The CDR3 length is 15 residues.

V is TRBV6-5 and J is TRBJ1-2; D uncertain. This CDR3 comprises 14 residues. Germline values: CDR1 MNHEY, CDR2 SVGAGI. Between the trimmed V and J ends, which lost 4 bases and 2 bases, there was a span of 11 bases. CDR3 in DNA: TGTGCCAGCAGTTCCCCGGGATTCAACTATGGCTACACCTTC. Its translation is CASSSPGFNYGYTF.

The rearrangement links TRBV7-9 to TRBJ2-4; the D is unclear. Trimming left V 5 bases short and J 13 bases short, with 21 bases between. This CDR3 has 14 amino acids. In germline, CDR1 is SEHNR, CDR2 FQNEAQ (reference sequence). The CDR3 reads CASSPPEHRDTQYF. In DNA form, the CDR3 reads TGTGCCAGCAGCCCACCGGAGCACCGAGACACCCAGTACTTC.

This clonotype was seen a few times. The chain employs TRBV27 and TRBJ2-4; the match to TRBD1 covers 8 bases. With V trimmed by 5 bases and J by 1 base, 7 bases remained unmatched. The germline V gene encodes CDR1 MNHEY and CDR2 SMNVEV (reference sequence). The CDR3 sequence is 16 residues long. The CDR3 loop is CASSQNRGAAKNIQYF. The CDR3 nucleotides read TGTGCCAGCAGTCAAAACAGGGGGGCGGCCAAAAACATTCAGTACTTC.

Concerning this clonotype itself: A read error may be the cause here, since a much bigger clone is one base away. This sequence joins TRBV28 and TRBJ2-7; the D is unclear. This CDR3 has 15 residues. Germline loops: CDR1 MDHEN, CDR2 SYDVKM. The CDR3 protein is CAGSRSGAVAYEQYF. In nucleotides, the CDR3 is TGTGCCGGCAGTCGGTCCGGAGCCGTAGCCTACGAGCAGTACTTC.

A single count supports this clonotype. The CDR3 loop is CASSQGGGGSTMETQYF. CDR3 coding DNA: TGTGCCAGCAGCCAAGGTGGCGGCGGGAGTACTATGGAGACCCAGTACTTC. The chain recombines TRBV4-2 with TRBJ2-5; 7 bases line up with TRBD2. Germline V gene sequence: CDR1 LGHNA, CDR2 YNFKEQ. The CDR3 contains 17 residues. With 1 base clipped from V and 5 bases from J, the junction kept 13 bases outside the gene matches.

As regards this clonotype: This clone may be a read error of a much larger clone one base away. V and J are TRBV7-2 and TRBJ2-1; a weak D match, TRBD2 (6 bases). The V gene's germline CDR1 is SGHTA and CDR2 FQGNSA. This CDR3 spans 18 amino acids. With 1 base removed from V and 0 bases from J, the gap between germline ends came to 16 bases. The CDR3 nucleotides read TGTGCCAGCAGCTTAGGGCGGGGTTTGGTGGGCTCCTACAATGAGCAGTTCTTC. As protein: CASSLGRGLVGSYNEQFF.

The V and J genes are TRBV20-1 and TRBJ1-6, with 7 bases aligning to TRBD1. Germline lookup yields CDR1 DFQATT and CDR2 SNEGSKA (reference sequence). CDR3 length: 16 amino acids. V lost 2 bases and J lost 7; bases outside the gene matches: 11. CDR3 in DNA: TGCAGTGCTAGATCCTCGTCCGGGACAGCCAATTCACCCCTCCACTTT. It encodes CSARSSSGTANSPLHF.